The entry below gives a single TCR beta chain sequence along with its context. What it recognizes is unknown. This may be a read error: a much more frequent sequence differs by one nucleotide. TCRdb's table, derived via immunoSEQ multiplex PCR, lists solely in-frame clones and lacks some. The sample consists of 20,000 to 25,000 clones, around nine tenths of them appearing once. This sample was taken from a study of OX40 agonist ivuxolimab in advanced cancers. Study-wide points: There were, on average, more expanded clones in CD8+ T cells than in CD4+.

Germline CDR1 and CDR2: SEHNR and FQNEAQ (reference sequence). The CDR3 loop spans 13 amino acids. The sequence came from an adult with an advanced solid tumor such as melanoma, head and neck, liver or kidney cancer. The chain employs TRBV7-9 and TRBJ1-2; D gene ambiguous. The starting material was CD4+ or CD8+ T cells sorted from blood, obtained in a trial of the OX40 agonist ivuxolimab. The CDR3 DNA sequence: TGTGCCAGCAGCTTAACGGAGGATTCTGGCCACACCTTC. Translated: CASSLTEDSGHTF.